The clone carrying this TCR beta chain was observed many times. The antigen is unknown. This record comes from a study of T cells in Graves' hyperthyroidism and ophthalmopathy. Clinical symptoms, serum thyroxine and TRAb, thyroid ultrasound and orbital computed tomography were used for the diagnoses. PBMCs were obtained from 10 ml fresh peripheral blood. The study's findings and limits: The blood repertoire included most of the expanded thyroid clonotypes above 0.001.

TCR beta CDR3 sequences were amplified from RNA transcripts. An initial round of RT-PCR targeting the TCR CDR3 relied on the HTBI primer set. TCRdb itself ran the multiplex PCR reads through MiXCR, one entry per CDR3 protein. The sample consists of fewer than 450,000 distinct CDR3 sequences, roughly 15% of them appearing once. The CDR3 extends over 13 amino acids. CDR1 and CDR2 from the germline V gene are MNHEY and SMNVEV (reference sequence). Losses at the gene ends were 10 bases for V and 6 bases for J; bases not matched to a gene: 5. Sequencing was done on a sample of blood. The chain has TRBV27 and TRBJ2-3; TRBD2 agrees at 12 bases. This TCR came from a woman aged 60-70 years with Graves' ophthalmopathy. The CDR3, as DNA: TGTGCCACCCGGACTAGCGGGAAGGATACGCAGTATTTT. Translating gives CATRTSGKDTQYF.